This T cell receptor (beta chain) was recovered during a study of neoadjuvant anti-PD-1 for oral cavity cancer. Sequenced by immunoSEQ multiplex PCR; TCRdb stores in-frame clones only, minus some. The table includes tens of thousands of clones, 84% detected once. Patients had newly diagnosed, untreated stage II-IVA oral cavity squamous cell carcinoma. Cohort: HPV-negative, locally advanced oral cavity squamous cell carcinoma patients. This CDR3 has 17 residues. In germline, CDR1 is ENHRY, CDR2 SYGVKD. Trimming shortened V by 0 bases and J by 2 bases, and 15 bases separated the two germline ends. The source is a person aged 40 to 85 with oral cavity squamous cell carcinoma. V and J are TRBV10-3 and TRBJ2-3; maybe TRBD1 (5 bases). The material sequenced was PBMCs, taken before nivolumab (anti-PD-1) treatment. CDR3 region: CAISESGPAGITDTQYF. CDR3 nucleotides: TGTGCCATCAGTGAGTCTGGTCCGGCAGGGATCACAGATACGCAGTATTTT.